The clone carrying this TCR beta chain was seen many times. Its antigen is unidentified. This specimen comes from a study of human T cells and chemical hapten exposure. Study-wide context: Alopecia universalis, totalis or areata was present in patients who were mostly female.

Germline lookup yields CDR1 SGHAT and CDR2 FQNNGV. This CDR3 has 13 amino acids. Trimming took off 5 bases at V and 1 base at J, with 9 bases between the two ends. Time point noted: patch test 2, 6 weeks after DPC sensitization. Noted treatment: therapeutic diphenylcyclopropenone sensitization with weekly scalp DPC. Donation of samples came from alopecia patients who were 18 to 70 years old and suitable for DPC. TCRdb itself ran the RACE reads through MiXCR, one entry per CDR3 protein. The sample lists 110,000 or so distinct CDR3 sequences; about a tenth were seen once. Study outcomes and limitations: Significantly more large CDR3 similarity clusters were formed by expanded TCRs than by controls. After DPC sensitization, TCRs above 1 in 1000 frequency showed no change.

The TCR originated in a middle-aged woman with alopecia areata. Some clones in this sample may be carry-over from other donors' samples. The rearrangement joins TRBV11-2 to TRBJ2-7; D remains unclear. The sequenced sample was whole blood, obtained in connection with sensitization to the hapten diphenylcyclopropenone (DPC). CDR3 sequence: CASSAVRSYEQYF. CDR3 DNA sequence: TGTGCCAGCAGCGCCGTTCGGTCCTACGAGCAGTACTTC.